This T cell receptor (beta chain) was recorded in a study of blood T cell repertoires in COVID-19. Study background: Collection of acute and convalescent COVID-19 samples took place in the United States, Italy and Spain.

Participants were aged about 18 to 100 years from approximately 25 US areas. Cohort 3 recovery required two negative PCRs, clearance, or symptom resolution. Germline-derived CDR1 and CDR2 are SGDLS and YYNGEE. V was pared by 2 bases and J by 10 bases, with 3 bases of the junction left unmatched. The CDR3 is 14 residues long. Measured with immunoSEQ multiplex PCR; TCRdb has only the in-frame clones, and not every one. This repertoire shows about 180,000 clones, roughly 82% found once; its top ten account for about 8.6%. The sequence derives from a woman in her twenties or thirties who had recovered from COVID-19. The rearrangement joins TRBV9 to TRBJ2-1; 13 bases line up with TRBD2. The sample consisted of PBMCs or T cells enriched from blood (not recorded which). The DNA of the CDR3 is TGTGCCAGCAGCGTTGGGACTAGCGGGACGGAGCAGTTCTTC. Its translation is CASSVGTSGTEQFF.